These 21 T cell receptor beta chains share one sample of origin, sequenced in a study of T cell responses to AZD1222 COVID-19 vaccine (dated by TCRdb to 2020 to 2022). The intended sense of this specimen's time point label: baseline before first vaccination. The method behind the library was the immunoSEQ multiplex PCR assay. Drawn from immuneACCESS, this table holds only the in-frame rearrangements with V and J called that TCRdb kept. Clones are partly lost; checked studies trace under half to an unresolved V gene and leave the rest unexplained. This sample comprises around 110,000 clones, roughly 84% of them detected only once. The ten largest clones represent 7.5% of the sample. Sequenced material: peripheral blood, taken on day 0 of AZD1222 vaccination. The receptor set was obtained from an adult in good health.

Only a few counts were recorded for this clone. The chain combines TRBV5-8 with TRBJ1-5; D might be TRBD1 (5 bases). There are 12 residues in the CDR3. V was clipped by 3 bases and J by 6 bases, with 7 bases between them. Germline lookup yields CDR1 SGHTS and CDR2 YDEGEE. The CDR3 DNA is TGTGCCAGCAGCTCGGGGCTTCAGCCCCAGCATTTT. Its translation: CASSSGLQPQHF.

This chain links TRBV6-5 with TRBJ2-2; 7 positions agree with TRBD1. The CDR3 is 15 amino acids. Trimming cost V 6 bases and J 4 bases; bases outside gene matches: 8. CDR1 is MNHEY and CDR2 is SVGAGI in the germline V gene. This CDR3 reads CASSQTGLGTGELFF. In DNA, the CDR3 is TGTGCCAGCAGCCAGACAGGGTTGGGCACCGGGGAGCTGTTTTTT.

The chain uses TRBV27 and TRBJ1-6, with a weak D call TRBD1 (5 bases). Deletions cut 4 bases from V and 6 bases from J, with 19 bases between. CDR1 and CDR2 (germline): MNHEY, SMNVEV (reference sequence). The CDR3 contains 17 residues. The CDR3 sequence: CASSSQQGEVSNSPLHF. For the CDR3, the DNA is TGTGCCAGCAGTTCCCAGCAGGGTGAAGTGAGTAATTCACCCCTCCACTTT.

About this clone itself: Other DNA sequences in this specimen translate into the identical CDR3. Written as DNA, the CDR3 is TGTGCCAGCAGCCCCCCCGTGGATGGCTACACCTTC. Translated: CASSPPVDGYTF. The chain has TRBV28 and TRBJ1-2; D gene ambiguous. Trimming cost V 6 bases and J 6 bases, with 11 bases left between them. CDR3 length: 12 residues. CDR1 is MDHEN, CDR2 SYDVKM, per germline.

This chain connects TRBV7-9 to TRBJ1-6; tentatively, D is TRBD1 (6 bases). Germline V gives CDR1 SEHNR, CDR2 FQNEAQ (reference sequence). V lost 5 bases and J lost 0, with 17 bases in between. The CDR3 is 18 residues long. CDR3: CASSLKRTASSYNSPLHF. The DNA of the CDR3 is TGTGCCAGCAGCCTAAAACGGACAGCTAGCTCCTATAATTCACCCCTCCACTTT.

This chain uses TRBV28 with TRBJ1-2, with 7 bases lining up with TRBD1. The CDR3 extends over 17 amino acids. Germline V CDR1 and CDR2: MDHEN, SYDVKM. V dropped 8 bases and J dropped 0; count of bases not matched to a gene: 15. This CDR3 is CASANLGRDRANYGYTF. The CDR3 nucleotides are TGTGCCAGCGCGAACTTGGGACGGGACAGAGCTAACTATGGCTACACCTTC.

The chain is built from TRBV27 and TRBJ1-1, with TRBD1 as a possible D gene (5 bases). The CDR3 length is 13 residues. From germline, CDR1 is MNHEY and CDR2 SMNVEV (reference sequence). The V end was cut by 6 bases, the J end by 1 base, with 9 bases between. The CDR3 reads CASRYQGNTEAFF. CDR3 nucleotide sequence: TGTGCCAGCAGATATCAGGGGAACACTGAAGCTTTCTTT.

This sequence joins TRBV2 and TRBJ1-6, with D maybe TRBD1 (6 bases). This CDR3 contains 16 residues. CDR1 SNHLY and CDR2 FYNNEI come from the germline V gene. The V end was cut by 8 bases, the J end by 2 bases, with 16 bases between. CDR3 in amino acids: CASDVSGATYNSPLHF. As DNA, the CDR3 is TGTGCCAGCGACGTCTCAGGGGCAACCTATAATTCACCCCTCCACTTT.

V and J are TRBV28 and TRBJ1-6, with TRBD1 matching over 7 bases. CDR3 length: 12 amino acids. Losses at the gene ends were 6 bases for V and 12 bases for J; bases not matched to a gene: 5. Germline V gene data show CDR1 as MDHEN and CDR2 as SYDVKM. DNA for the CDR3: TGTGCCAGCAGACTACAGGGGAAACCCCTCCACTTT. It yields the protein CASRLQGKPLHF.

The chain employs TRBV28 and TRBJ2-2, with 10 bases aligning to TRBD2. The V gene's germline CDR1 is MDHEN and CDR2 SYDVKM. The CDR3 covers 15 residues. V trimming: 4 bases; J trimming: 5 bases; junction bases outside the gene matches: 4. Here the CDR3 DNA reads TGTGCCAGCAGTTCCCCTAGCGGGAGAACCGGGGAGCTGTTTTTT. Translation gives CASSSPSGRTGELFF.

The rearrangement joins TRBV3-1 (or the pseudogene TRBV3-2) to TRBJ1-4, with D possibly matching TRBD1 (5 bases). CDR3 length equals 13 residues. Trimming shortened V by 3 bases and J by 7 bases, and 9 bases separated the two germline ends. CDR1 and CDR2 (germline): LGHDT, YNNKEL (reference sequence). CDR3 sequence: CASSHRASEKLFF. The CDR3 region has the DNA TGTGCCAGCAGCCACAGGGCATCTGAAAAACTGTTTTTT.

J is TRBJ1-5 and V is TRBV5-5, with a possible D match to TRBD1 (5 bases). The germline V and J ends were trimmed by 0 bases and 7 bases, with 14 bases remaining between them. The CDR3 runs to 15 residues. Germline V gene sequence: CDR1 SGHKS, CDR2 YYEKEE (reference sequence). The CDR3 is CASSLVPGDGQPQHF. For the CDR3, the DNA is TGTGCCAGCAGCTTGGTACCGGGGGATGGCCAGCCCCAGCATTTT.

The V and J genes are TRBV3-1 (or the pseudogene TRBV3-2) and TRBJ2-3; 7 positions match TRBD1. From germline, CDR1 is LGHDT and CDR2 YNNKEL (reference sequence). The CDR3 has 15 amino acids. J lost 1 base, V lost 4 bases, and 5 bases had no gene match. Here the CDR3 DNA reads TGTGCCAGCAGCCGTGACAGGGCGGGCACAGATACGCAGTATTTT. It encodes CASSRDRAGTDTQYF.

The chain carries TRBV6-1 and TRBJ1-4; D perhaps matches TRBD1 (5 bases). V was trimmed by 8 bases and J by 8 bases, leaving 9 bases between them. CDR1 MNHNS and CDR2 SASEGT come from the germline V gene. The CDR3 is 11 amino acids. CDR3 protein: CASAEGEKLFF. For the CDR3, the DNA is TGTGCCAGCGCCGAGGGGGAAAAACTGTTTTTT.

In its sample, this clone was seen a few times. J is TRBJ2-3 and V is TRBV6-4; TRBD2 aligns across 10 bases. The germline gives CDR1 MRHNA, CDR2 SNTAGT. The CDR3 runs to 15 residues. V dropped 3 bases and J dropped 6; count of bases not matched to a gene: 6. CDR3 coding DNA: TGTGCCAGCAGTGAAGGGGCTAGCGGGAGCGATACGCAGTATTTT. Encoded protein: CASSEGASGSDTQYF.

CDR3 sequence: CASSSTSGGFGETQYF. The DNA of the CDR3 is TGTGCCAGCAGCTCCACTAGCGGGGGGTTTGGAGAGACCCAGTACTTC. V is TRBV7-9 and J is TRBJ2-5; 12 bases match TRBD2. This CDR3 is 16 amino acids long. The V gene end was trimmed by 4 bases and the J gene end by 4 bases; junction bases not matched to a gene: 7. CDR1 and CDR2 (germline): SEHNR, FQNEAQ (reference sequence). Full variable domain (missing parts from reference TRBV7-9 and TRBJ2-5): DTGVSQNPRHKITKRGQNVTFRCDPISEHNRLYWYRQTLGQGPEFLTYFQNEAQLEKSRLLSDRFSAERPKGSFSTLEIQRTEQGDSAMYLCASSSTSGGFGETQYFGPGTRLLVL.

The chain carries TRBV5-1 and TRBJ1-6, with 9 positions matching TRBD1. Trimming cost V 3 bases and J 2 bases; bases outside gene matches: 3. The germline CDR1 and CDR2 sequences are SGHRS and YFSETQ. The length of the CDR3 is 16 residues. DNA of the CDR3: TGCGCCAGCAGCTGGACAGGGGATACCTATAATTCACCCCTCCACTTT. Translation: CASSWTGDTYNSPLHF.

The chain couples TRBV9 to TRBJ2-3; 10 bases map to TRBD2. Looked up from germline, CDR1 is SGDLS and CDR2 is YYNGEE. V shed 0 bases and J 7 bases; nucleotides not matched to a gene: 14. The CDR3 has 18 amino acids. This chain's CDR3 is CASSVEPSGGPAVNTQYF. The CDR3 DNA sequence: TGTGCCAGCAGCGTAGAACCTAGCGGGGGCCCCGCGGTAAATACGCAGTATTTT.

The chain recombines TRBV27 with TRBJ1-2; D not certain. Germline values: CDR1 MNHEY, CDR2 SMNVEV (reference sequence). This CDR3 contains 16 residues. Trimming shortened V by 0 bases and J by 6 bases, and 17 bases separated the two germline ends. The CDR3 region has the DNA TGTGCCAGCAGTTTATCGCCACGGACGAGTAGAGATGGCTACACCTTC. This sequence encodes CASSLSPRTSRDGYTF.

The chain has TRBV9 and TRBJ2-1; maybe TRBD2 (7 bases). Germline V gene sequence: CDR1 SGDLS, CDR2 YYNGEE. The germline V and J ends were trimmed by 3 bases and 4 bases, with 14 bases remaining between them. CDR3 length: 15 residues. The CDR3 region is CASSAAGAEYNEQFF. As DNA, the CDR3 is TGTGCCAGCAGCGCCGCGGGGGCCGAGTACAATGAGCAGTTCTTC.

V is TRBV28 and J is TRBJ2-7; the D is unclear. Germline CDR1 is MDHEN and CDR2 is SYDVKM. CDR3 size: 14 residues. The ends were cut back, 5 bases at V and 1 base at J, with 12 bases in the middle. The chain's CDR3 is CASSRTAPSYEQYF. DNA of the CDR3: TGTGCCAGCAGTCGGACCGCTCCTTCCTACGAGCAGTACTTC.